The next 5 T cell receptor beta chains were all read from a single sample in a study of shared clonotypes between healthy human individuals. Profiled with immunoSEQ multiplex PCR; TCRdb holds only in-frame clones, not every one. The data hold more than 1,200,000 clones, with approximately 98.5% observed a single time. The sequenced sample was naive CD4+ T cells sorted from blood. Noted subset: CD45RA+ positively selected. The origin of the receptors is a man aged 30-40 years in good health.

This chain joins TRBV14 and TRBJ2-7; possibly TRBD1 or TRBD2 for D (6 bases each). Germline loops: CDR1 SGHDN, CDR2 FVKESK. CDR3 size: 16 residues. V was pared by 4 bases and J by 4 bases, with 20 bases between. The CDR3 protein is CASSPYSSGARYEQYF. The CDR3 DNA follows: TGTGCCAGCAGCCCTTACAGTTCGGGGGCGAGGTACGAGCAGTACTTC.

This clone appeared a single time. The gene calls are TRBV9 and TRBJ2-5; D is uncertain. From germline, CDR1 is SGDLS and CDR2 YYNGEE. Deletions cut 0 bases from V and 5 bases from J, with 11 bases between. The CDR3 is 14 residues long. As DNA, the CDR3 is TGTGCCAGCAGCGTAGATAGTAGCTCGGAGACCCAGTACTTC. Amino acid sequence: CASSVDSSSETQYF.

This chain uses TRBV7-6 with TRBJ2-7; 10 positions match TRBD1. V dropped 5 bases and J dropped 3; count of bases not matched to a gene: 7. The germline gives CDR1 SGHVS, CDR2 FNYEAQ. The CDR3 totals 15 residues. CDR3 amino acids: CASSIAGTGVYEQYF. CDR3 in DNA: TGTGCCAGCAGCATTGCCGGGACAGGGGTCTACGAGCAGTACTTC. Looking up the rest from reference TRBV7-6 and TRBJ2-7 gives the full variable domain: GAGVSQSPRYKVTKRGQDVALRCDPISGHVSLYWYRQALGQGPEFLTYFNYEAQQDKSGLPNDRFSAERPEGSISTLTIQRTEQRDSAMYRCASSIAGTGVYEQYFGPGTRLTVT.

The CDR3 here is CATSREKRPNTQYF. CDR3 sequence (DNA): TGTGCCACCAGCAGAGAAAAGCGCCCAAATACGCAGTATTTT. V and J are TRBV15 and TRBJ2-3; no reliable D call. Germline V gene lookup returns CDR1 LNHNV and CDR2 YYDKDF (reference sequence). The CDR3 runs to 14 residues. The germline V and J ends were trimmed by 0 bases and 7 bases, with 11 bases remaining between them. Variable domain in full (rest from reference TRBV15 and TRBJ2-3): DAMVIQNPRYQVTQFGKPVTLSCSQTLNHNVMYWYQQKSSQAPKLLFHYYDKDFNNEADTPDNFQSRRPNTSFCFLDIRSPGLGDTAMYLCATSREKRPNTQYFGPGTRLTVL.

The chain employs TRBV2 and TRBJ2-7, with 7 bases that match TRBD2. The CDR3 runs to 17 residues. Trimming took 8 bases from V and 3 from J; bases not matched to a gene: 19. Germline lookup yields CDR1 SNHLY and CDR2 FYNNEI. For the CDR3, the DNA is TGTGCCAGCCCGCCGAGGGCCGCAATTGGGAGGGTCTACGAGCAGTACTTC. Amino acids: CASPPRAAIGRVYEQYF.